Listed below are T cell receptor beta chains from one sample, sequenced in a study of CD8+ T cells in alopecia areata. This table comes from immunoSEQ multiplex PCR, and its TCRdb copy is limited to in-frame clones, with some not included. This sample has 75,000 to 80,000 clones, with 60% to 70% found just once. The material sequenced was CD8+ T cells sorted from blood, taken at week 24, from a patient treated with tofacitinib. Receptor source: a human donor with alopecia areata. CDR3s include the opening cysteine and the closing phenylalanine or tryptophan. Each record gives: J gene, D gene, clone size, V gene, CDR3 protein, CDR3 DNA. D genes are given only for firm matches. Clone size is shown for a subset of rows, as once, few, many or a class of expanded clone.

j_gene: TRBJ2-7
d_gene: NA
abundance: NA
v_gene: TRBV5-1
CDR3aa: CASKAAAGDYEQYF
CDR3nt: TGCGCCAGCAAGGCCGCCGCCGGGGACTACGAGCAGTACTTC

j_gene: TRBJ1-3
d_gene: TRBD1
abundance: NA
v_gene: TRBV4-1
CDR3aa: CASSADRVPGNTIYF
CDR3nt: TGCGCCAGCAGCGCGGACAGGGTCCCTGGAAACACCATATATTTT

j_gene: TRBJ2-7
d_gene: TRBD2
abundance: once
v_gene: TRBV7-9
CDR3aa: CASSLTTSGDYEQYF
CDR3nt: TGTGCCAGCAGCTTAACAACTAGCGGGGACTACGAGCAGTACTTC

j_gene: TRBJ2-1
d_gene: NA
abundance: NA
v_gene: TRBV29-1
CDR3aa: CSVERGNPFSYNEQFF
CDR3nt: TGCAGCGTTGAAAGGGGGAACCCGTTCTCCTACAATGAGCAGTTCTTC

j_gene: TRBJ2-1
d_gene: TRBD2
abundance: NA
v_gene: TRBV6-5
CDR3aa: CASSYGSGVYNEQFF
CDR3nt: TGTGCCAGCAGTTACGGGAGCGGGGTGTACAATGAGCAGTTCTTC

j_gene: TRBJ2-4
d_gene: TRBD1
abundance: NA
v_gene: TRBV15
CDR3aa: CATSRNSDRDKNIQYF
CDR3nt: TGTGCCACCAGCAGAAATTCTGACAGGGACAAAAACATTCAGTACTTC

j_gene: TRBJ1-1
d_gene: TRBD1
abundance: NA
v_gene: TRBV6-5
CDR3aa: CASNITGGFRTEAFF
CDR3nt: TGTGCCAGCAACATTACAGGGGGCTTTCGGACTGAAGCTTTCTTT

j_gene: TRBJ1-1
d_gene: NA
abundance: once
v_gene: TRBV2
CDR3aa: CASSEFGTTEAFF
CDR3nt: TGTGCCAGCAGTGAATTCGGGACCACTGAAGCTTTCTTT

j_gene: TRBJ2-2
d_gene: NA
abundance: NA
v_gene: TRBV2
CDR3aa: CASSGLGTGELFF
CDR3nt: TGTGCCAGCAGTGGCCTAGGCACCGGGGAGCTGTTTTTT

j_gene: TRBJ1-1
d_gene: NA
abundance: NA
v_gene: TRBV7-9
CDR3aa: CASSLKGVGSEAFF
CDR3nt: TGTGCCAGCAGCTTAAAAGGGGTTGGGTCTGAAGCTTTCTTT

j_gene: TRBJ1-2
d_gene: TRBD1
abundance: NA
v_gene: TRBV7-9
CDR3aa: CASSSTGYGYTF
CDR3nt: TGTGCCAGCAGCTCGACAGGGTATGGCTACACCTTC

j_gene: TRBJ1-2
d_gene: TRBD1
abundance: NA
v_gene: TRBV29-1
CDR3aa: CSVEDPRTGKDGYTF
CDR3nt: TGCAGCGTTGAAGATCCTCGGACAGGGAAAGATGGCTACACCTTC

j_gene: TRBJ2-1
d_gene: TRBD2
abundance: few
v_gene: TRBV5-1
CDR3aa: CASSLGGSSYNEQFF
CDR3nt: TGCGCCAGCAGCCTCGGCGGGAGCTCCTACAATGAGCAGTTCTTC

j_gene: TRBJ2-6
d_gene: NA
abundance: NA
v_gene: TRBV7-8
CDR3aa: CASSSRQSGANVLTF
CDR3nt: TGTGCCAGCAGCTCGCGCCAGTCTGGGGCCAACGTCCTGACTTTC

j_gene: TRBJ2-3
d_gene: NA
abundance: NA
v_gene: TRBV27
CDR3aa: CASSLATTDTQYF
CDR3nt: TGTGCCAGCAGTTTAGCTACCACAGATACGCAGTATTTT

j_gene: TRBJ2-5
d_gene: NA
abundance: NA
v_gene: TRBV7-2
CDR3aa: CASSLGGAAQETQYF
CDR3nt: TGTGCCAGCAGCTTAGGCGGCGCCGCCCAAGAGACCCAGTACTTC

j_gene: TRBJ1-5
d_gene: NA
abundance: NA
v_gene: TRBV27
CDR3aa: CASSLSRAGQPQHF
CDR3nt: TGTGCCAGCAGTTTATCCAGGGCGGGTCAGCCCCAGCATTTT

j_gene: TRBJ2-1
d_gene: NA
abundance: NA
v_gene: TRBV5-1
CDR3aa: CASSYARLGSSYNEQFF
CDR3nt: TGCGCCAGCAGCTACGCGAGACTGGGTAGCTCCTACAATGAGCAGTTCTTC

j_gene: TRBJ2-7
d_gene: NA
abundance: NA
v_gene: TRBV29-1
CDR3aa: CSVLWGNEQYF
CDR3nt: TGCAGCGTTCTCTGGGGTAACGAGCAGTACTTC

j_gene: TRBJ2-1
d_gene: NA
abundance: NA
v_gene: TRBV28
CDR3aa: CASRGDHYNEQFF
CDR3nt: TGTGCCAGCCGGGGAGACCATTACAATGAGCAGTTCTTC

j_gene: TRBJ2-7
d_gene: NA
abundance: NA
v_gene: TRBV4-1
CDR3aa: CASSQESNYEQYF
CDR3nt: TGCGCCAGCAGCCAGGAAAGCAATTACGAGCAGTACTTC

j_gene: TRBJ2-3
d_gene: NA
abundance: NA
v_gene: TRBV27
CDR3aa: CASSIRTFNTDTQYF
CDR3nt: TGTGCCAGCAGTATACGGACGTTCAACACAGATACGCAGTATTTT

j_gene: TRBJ2-3
d_gene: TRBD2
abundance: NA
v_gene: TRBV9
CDR3aa: CASSVGTSGYSSTDTQYF
CDR3nt: TGTGCCAGCAGCGTCGGGACTAGCGGGTACTCTAGCACAGATACGCAGTATTTT

j_gene: TRBJ1-1
d_gene: NA
abundance: NA
v_gene: TRBV5-4
CDR3aa: CASSQVSARTEAFF
CDR3nt: TGCGCCAGCAGCCAAGTGAGTGCGAGAACTGAAGCTTTCTTT

j_gene: TRBJ2-4
d_gene: NA
abundance: NA
v_gene: TRBV6-1
CDR3aa: CASVGLSLNIQYF
CDR3nt: TGTGCCAGCGTGGGATTAAGTCTAAACATTCAGTACTTC

j_gene: TRBJ1-3
d_gene: NA
abundance: NA
v_gene: TRBV18
CDR3aa: CASSPGFSGNTIYF
CDR3nt: TGTGCCAGCTCACCCGGGTTCTCTGGAAACACCATATATTTT

j_gene: TRBJ2-1
d_gene: NA
abundance: once
v_gene: TRBV27
CDR3aa: CASRYSDEQFF
CDR3nt: TGTGCCAGCAGATATTCGGATGAGCAGTTCTTC

j_gene: TRBJ2-7
d_gene: TRBD1
abundance: NA
v_gene: TRBV4-1
CDR3aa: CASSQGAGTESYEQYF
CDR3nt: TGCGCCAGCAGCCAAGGGGCCGGGACAGAGTCCTACGAGCAGTACTTC

j_gene: TRBJ2-7
d_gene: NA
abundance: once
v_gene: TRBV27
CDR3aa: CASSIAIRGTNEQYF
CDR3nt: TGTGCCAGCAGTATCGCGATCAGGGGGACTAACGAGCAGTACTTC

j_gene: TRBJ2-1
d_gene: NA
abundance: few
v_gene: TRBV19
CDR3aa: CASSSGYYNEQFF
CDR3nt: TGTGCCAGTAGTAGCGGGTACTACAATGAGCAGTTCTTC

j_gene: TRBJ2-7
d_gene: NA
abundance: once
v_gene: TRBV4-1
CDR3aa: CASSQEKGFDEQYF
CDR3nt: TGCGCCAGCAGCCAAGAAAAGGGATTCGACGAGCAGTACTTC

j_gene: TRBJ2-2
d_gene: NA
abundance: NA
v_gene: TRBV29-1
CDR3aa: CSVEAVGTNTGELFF
CDR3nt: TGCAGCGTCGAGGCGGTGGGTACGAACACCGGGGAGCTGTTTTTT

j_gene: TRBJ1-1
d_gene: NA
abundance: NA
v_gene: TRBV7-2
CDR3aa: CASSFPGRQAVDTEAFF
CDR3nt: TGTGCCAGCAGCTTTCCGGGGAGGCAGGCAGTGGACACTGAAGCTTTCTTT

j_gene: TRBJ2-5
d_gene: TRBD2
abundance: once
v_gene: TRBV7-9
CDR3aa: CASSLGPAGGFKETQYF
CDR3nt: TGTGCCAGCAGCTTAGGGCCCGCGGGAGGATTCAAAGAGACCCAGTACTTC

j_gene: TRBJ1-5
d_gene: NA
abundance: NA
v_gene: TRBV2
CDR3aa: CASSVGVGQPQHF
CDR3nt: TGTGCCAGCAGTGTTGGGGTTGGGCAGCCCCAGCATTTT

j_gene: TRBJ2-7
d_gene: NA
abundance: NA
v_gene: TRBV30
CDR3aa: CAWAPGHAPYEQYF
CDR3nt: TGTGCCTGGGCGCCGGGACACGCGCCCTACGAGCAGTACTTC

j_gene: TRBJ2-1
d_gene: NA
abundance: NA
v_gene: TRBV7-9
CDR3aa: CASSGPGTEGYNEQFF
CDR3nt: TGTGCCAGCAGCGGACCCGGGACGGAGGGGTACAATGAGCAGTTCTTC

j_gene: TRBJ1-2
d_gene: NA
abundance: NA
v_gene: TRBV25-1
CDR3aa: CASREDRLLNRYGYTF
CDR3nt: TGTGCCAGCAGGGAGGACAGATTATTGAACCGATATGGCTACACCTTC

j_gene: TRBJ1-1
d_gene: NA
abundance: NA
v_gene: TRBV7-2
CDR3aa: CASSQHLNTEAFF
CDR3nt: TGTGCCAGCAGCCAACACCTGAACACTGAAGCTTTCTTT

j_gene: TRBJ1-2
d_gene: NA
abundance: NA
v_gene: TRBV7-9
CDR3aa: CASSLAGTESFYGYTF
CDR3nt: TGTGCCAGCAGCTTAGCAGGGACGGAAAGTTTTTATGGCTACACCTTC

j_gene: TRBJ2-1
d_gene: NA
abundance: NA
v_gene: TRBV19
CDR3aa: CASIGGAINEQFF
CDR3nt: TGTGCCAGTATTGGGGGGGCTATCAATGAGCAGTTCTTC

j_gene: TRBJ2-7
d_gene: NA
abundance: NA
v_gene: TRBV4-1
CDR3aa: CASSQGAGAHEQYF
CDR3nt: TGCGCCAGCAGCCAAGGGGCAGGGGCCCACGAGCAGTACTTC

j_gene: TRBJ2-1
d_gene: TRBD2
abundance: NA
v_gene: TRBV4-2
CDR3aa: CASSQDNLGLGGGGWEQFF
CDR3nt: TGTGCCAGCAGCCAAGATAATCTCGGCTTGGGCGGGGGGGGGTGGGAGCAGTTCTTC

j_gene: TRBJ1-1
d_gene: TRBD1
abundance: NA
v_gene: TRBV12-5
CDR3aa: CASVGTGAEAFF
CDR3nt: TGTGCTAGTGTTGGGACAGGGGCTGAAGCTTTCTTT

j_gene: TRBJ1-2
d_gene: NA
abundance: few
v_gene: TRBV29-1
CDR3aa: CSVERGWESYGYTF
CDR3nt: TGCAGCGTTGAAAGGGGATGGGAGTCCTATGGCTACACCTTC

j_gene: TRBJ1-1
d_gene: TRBD1
abundance: NA
v_gene: TRBV5-1
CDR3aa: CASSLGDRGMDTEAFF
CDR3nt: TGCGCCAGCAGCTTGGGGGACAGGGGGATGGACACTGAAGCTTTCTTT

j_gene: TRBJ2-7
d_gene: NA
abundance: NA
v_gene: TRBV7-9
CDR3aa: CASSPKIEASSYEQYF
CDR3nt: TGTGCCAGCAGCCCTAAGATAGAAGCCAGCTCCTACGAGCAGTACTTC

j_gene: TRBJ2-3
d_gene: TRBD1
abundance: NA
v_gene: TRBV5-4
CDR3aa: CASRLAGQGAPTDTQYF
CDR3nt: TGTGCCAGCAGACTCGCGGGACAGGGGGCTCCAACAGATACGCAGTATTTT

j_gene: TRBJ1-2
d_gene: NA
abundance: few
v_gene: TRBV6-6
CDR3aa: CASSYGTVDAGLGYTF
CDR3nt: TGTGCCAGCAGTTACGGGACGGTTGACGCCGGCTTAGGCTACACCTTC

j_gene: TRBJ1-5
d_gene: NA
abundance: once
v_gene: TRBV27
CDR3aa: CASSPGGQPQHF
CDR3nt: TGTGCCAGCAGCCCGGGGGGTCAGCCCCAGCATTTT

j_gene: TRBJ1-2
d_gene: NA
abundance: NA
v_gene: TRBV5-4
CDR3aa: CASSSPGGAGYTF
CDR3nt: TGTGCCAGCAGCTCACCGGGGGGGGCCGGCTACACCTTC

j_gene: TRBJ1-2
d_gene: NA
abundance: medium-sized
v_gene: TRBV27
CDR3aa: CASSLGPWQGYGYTF
CDR3nt: TGTGCCAGCAGCCTAGGACCCTGGCAGGGGTATGGCTACACCTTC

j_gene: TRBJ2-7
d_gene: NA
abundance: NA
v_gene: TRBV5-1
CDR3aa: CASSLEGSSYEQYF
CDR3nt: TGCGCCAGCAGCTTGGAGGGGAGCTCCTACGAGCAGTACTTC

j_gene: TRBJ1-2
d_gene: NA
abundance: few
v_gene: TRBV27
CDR3aa: CASSLALGGTYGYTF
CDR3nt: TGTGCCAGCAGTTTAGCGCTGGGGGGCACTTATGGCTACACCTTC

j_gene: TRBJ2-1
d_gene: TRBD2
abundance: NA
v_gene: TRBV27
CDR3aa: CASRNPQVELAGNEQFF
CDR3nt: TGTGCCAGCAGAAACCCTCAGGTCGAGCTAGCGGGAAATGAGCAGTTCTTC

j_gene: TRBJ2-4
d_gene: NA
abundance: once
v_gene: TRBV7-2
CDR3aa: CASSLGVLGTKNIQYF
CDR3nt: TGTGCCAGCAGCTTAGGAGTTCTGGGGACCAAAAACATTCAGTACTTC